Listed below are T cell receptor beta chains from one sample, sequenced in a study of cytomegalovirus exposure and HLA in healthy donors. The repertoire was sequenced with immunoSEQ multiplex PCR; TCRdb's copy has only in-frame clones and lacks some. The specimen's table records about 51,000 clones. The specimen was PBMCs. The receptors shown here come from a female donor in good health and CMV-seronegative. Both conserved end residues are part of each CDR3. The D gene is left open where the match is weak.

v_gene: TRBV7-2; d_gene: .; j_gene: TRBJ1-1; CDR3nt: TGTGCCAGCAGCACGTATAGACAGTCGAACACTGAAGCTTTCTTT; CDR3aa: CASSTYRQSNTEAFF
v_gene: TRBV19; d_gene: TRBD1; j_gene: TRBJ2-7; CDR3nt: TGTGCCAGTAGTATAGGACCGAGACAGGGGAACTACGAGCAGTACTTC; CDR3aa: CASSIGPRQGNYEQYF
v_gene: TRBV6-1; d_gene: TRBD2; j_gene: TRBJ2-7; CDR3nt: TGTGCCAGCAGTGAAATCCTAGCGGCCCTAACCTACGAGCAGTACTTC; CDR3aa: CASSEILAALTYEQYF
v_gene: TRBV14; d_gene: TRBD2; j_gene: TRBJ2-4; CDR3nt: TGTGCCAGCAGCCCCCTAGCGGGAGTCCCCATTGGGATTCAGTACTTC; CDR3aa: CASSPLAGVPIGIQYF
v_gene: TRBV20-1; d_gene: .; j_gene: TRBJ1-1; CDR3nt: TGCAGTGCCTTCAGGGAAACTGAAGCTTTCTTT; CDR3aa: CSAFRETEAFF
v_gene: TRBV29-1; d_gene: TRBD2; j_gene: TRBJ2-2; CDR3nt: TGCAGCGTTGTACCGGGAGGGCGCAGGACCGGGGAGCTGTTTTTT; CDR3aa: CSVVPGGRRTGELFF
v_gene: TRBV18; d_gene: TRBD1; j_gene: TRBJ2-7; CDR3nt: TGTGCCAGCGCACCAGTTTTTGGGACAGGGGTCCACGAGCAGTACTTC; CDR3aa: CASAPVFGTGVHEQYF
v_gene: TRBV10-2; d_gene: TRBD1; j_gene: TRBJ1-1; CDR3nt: TGCGCCAGCACGACCCGGGACAGTGAAGCTTTCTTT; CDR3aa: CASTTRDSEAFF
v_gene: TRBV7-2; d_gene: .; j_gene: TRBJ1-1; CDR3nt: TGTGCCAGCAGCTTAGGCACCGGCGTAAGGGAGACTGAAGCTTTCTTT; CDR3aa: CASSLGTGVRETEAFF
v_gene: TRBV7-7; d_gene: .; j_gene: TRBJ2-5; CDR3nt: TGTGCTAGCAGCCTGAGACTAGGGGAAGAGACCCAGTACTTC; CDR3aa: CASSLRLGEETQYF
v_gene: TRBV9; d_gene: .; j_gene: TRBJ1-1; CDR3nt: TGTGCCAGCAGCCCACGGACCGTTGGGGGGAACTTGAACACTGAAGCTTTCTTT; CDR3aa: CASSPRTVGGNLNTEAFF
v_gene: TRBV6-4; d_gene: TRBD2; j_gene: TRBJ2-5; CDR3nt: TGTGCCACCCCCAGCGGGAGCAATGAGACCCAGTACTTC; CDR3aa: CATPSGSNETQYF
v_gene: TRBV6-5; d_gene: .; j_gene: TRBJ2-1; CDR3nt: TGTGCCAGCAGTCACCGGGTTACGGGGGAAAATGAGCAGTTCTTC; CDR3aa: CASSHRVTGENEQFF
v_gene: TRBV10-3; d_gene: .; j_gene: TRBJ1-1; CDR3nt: TGTGCCATCAGTGATCCAAAGGGGGAGAACACTGAAGCTTTCTTT; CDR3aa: CAISDPKGENTEAFF
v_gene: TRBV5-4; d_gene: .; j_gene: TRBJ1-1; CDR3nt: TGTGCCAGCAGCTTGCGCCCAGTTGGGCAGACTGAAGCTTTCTTT; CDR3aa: CASSLRPVGQTEAFF
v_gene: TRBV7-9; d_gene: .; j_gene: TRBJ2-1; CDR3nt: TGTGCCAGCAGCTTAGTCTTAGGTAGTGGCGGATACAATGAGCAGTTCTTC; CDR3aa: CASSLVLGSGGYNEQFF